The 25 T cell receptor beta chains given below trace back to one sample, sequenced in a study of a mutant IDH1 vaccine in newly diagnosed glioma. The method was immunoSEQ multiplex PCR; TCRdb's version includes in-frame clones alone and lacks a portion of them. This repertoire shows under 70,000 clones, approximately 87% found once; its top ten account for 13%. No antigen has been assigned to these receptors. Stated time point: week 23, last vaccination. Mutant IDH1 20-mer peptide, at 300 ug, made up each vaccine dose, with topical imiquimod. The source material was PBMCs, sampled from a glioma patient whose treatment included an IDH1 peptide vaccine. These receptors were obtained from a man aged 18 to 29 with glioma.

The chain couples TRBV12-2 to TRBJ1-5. TRBV12-2 is a pseudogene. This CDR3 spans 14 amino acids. CDR3 in amino acids: CASRRDGSNQPQHF. CDR3 nucleotide sequence: TGTGCAAGTCGCCGAGACGGGAGCAATCAGCCCCAGCATTTT.

The V call is TRBV19, the J call TRBJ2-7; 9 bases are shared with TRBD1. With V trimmed by 1 base and J by 2 bases, 3 bases remained unmatched. CDR3 length: 15 amino acids. The germline V gene has CDR1 LNHDA and CDR2 SQIVND (reference sequence). The DNA of the CDR3 is TGTGCCAGTAGTATAGCGGACAGGGGTCCCTACGAGCAGTACTTC. This gives the protein CASSIADRGPYEQYF.

This clone was detected a few times. The chain uses TRBV14 and TRBJ1-1; D is possibly TRBD1 (6 bases). The V and J ends lost 5 bases and 7 bases respectively, with 14 bases between them. Germline assignment: CDR1 SGHDN and CDR2 FVKESK. CDR3 length: 13 residues. The CDR3 here is CASSSLGGHEAFF. The CDR3 nucleotides read TGTGCCAGCAGCTCCCTGGGGGGCCATGAAGCTTTCTTT.

This chain links TRBV5-1 with TRBJ2-7; D possibly corresponds to TRBD1 (5 bases). Per germline, CDR1 SGHRS and CDR2 YFSETQ. V lost 5 bases and J 1 base, leaving 13 bases between the germline ends. The CDR3 has 14 residues. The CDR3 DNA follows: TGCGCCAGCAGGTTCGACAGAGTATCCTACGAGCAGTACTTC. Translated: CASRFDRVSYEQYF.

The V call is TRBV5-1, the J call TRBJ2-7, with TRBD1 matching 8 bases. Germline V CDR1 and CDR2: SGHRS, YFSETQ. The CDR3 covers 13 residues. J gave up 3 bases and V 4 bases, and 3 bases lay outside the gene matches. The CDR3 region has the DNA TGCGCCAGCAGCGAAGACAGGGGCTACGAGCAGTACTTC. It is translated as CASSEDRGYEQYF.

V gene TRBV9 combines with J gene TRBJ2-5, with D hard to call. The CDR3 extends over 13 amino acids. Germline loops: CDR1 SGDLS, CDR2 YYNGEE. The V end lost 4 bases, the J end lost 5 bases, and 12 bases lay between the germline ends. The CDR3 sequence: CASSSRIGETQYF. CDR3 bases: TGTGCCAGCAGCTCCCGGATTGGGGAGACCCAGTACTTC.

The V and J genes are TRBV6-1 and TRBJ1-2, with TRBD1 matching 8 bases. The V gene end was trimmed by 3 bases and the J gene end by 8 bases; junction bases not matched to a gene: 5. The CDR3 covers 13 residues. Germline V gene data show CDR1 as MNHNS and CDR2 as SASEGT. DNA for the CDR3: TGTGCCAGCAGTGAGAGGACAGGGCAAGGCTACACCTTC. This translates into CASSERTGQGYTF.

This sequence joins TRBV7-8 and TRBJ2-7, with a weak D call TRBD1 (6 bases). CDR1 is SGHVS, CDR2 FQNEAQ, per germline. This CDR3 is built from 14 residues. V lost 6 bases and J 7 bases, leaving 19 bases between the germline ends. CDR3 in amino acids: CASRRYGAGVEQYF. Written as DNA, the CDR3 is TGTGCCAGCAGGCGTTACGGGGCAGGGGTTGAGCAGTACTTC.

The chain links TRBV11-2 to TRBJ2-2; D is unclear. V lost 5 bases to trimming and J lost 5 bases, with 21 bases between them. The CDR3 runs 17 residues. Per germline, CDR1 SGHAT and CDR2 FQNNGV. Here the CDR3 reads CASSLFSRTLGTGELFF. The CDR3 coding sequence is TGTGCCAGCAGCCTATTCTCCCGGACGCTTGGAACCGGGGAGCTGTTTTTT.

The genes are TRBV25-1 and TRBJ2-7; 7 bases agree with TRBD1. V dropped 1 base and J dropped 3; count of bases not matched to a gene: 6. CDR1 MGHDK and CDR2 SYGVNS come from the germline V gene. CDR3 length equals 15 residues. Written as DNA, the CDR3 is TGTGCCAGCAGTGAATCGGGACAGATAATCTACGAGCAGTACTTC. It codes for CASSESGQIIYEQYF.

This chain links TRBV5-1 with TRBJ2-3; tentatively, D is TRBD2 (6 bases). The CDR3 contains 15 residues. V lost 3 bases and J lost 4, with 15 bases in between. CDR1 is SGHRS, CDR2 YFSETQ, per germline. CDR3 sequence reads: CASSSSGVGADTQYF. The CDR3 DNA reads as TGCGCCAGCAGCTCCTCGGGGGTTGGCGCAGATACGCAGTATTTT.

The V gene is TRBV18, the J gene TRBJ1-5; unclear D gene. The V gene's germline CDR1 is KGHSH and CDR2 LQKENI. The length of the CDR3 is 14 residues. Trimming left V 2 bases short and J 3 bases short, with 8 bases between. CDR3 residues: CASSPKGNNQPQHF. The CDR3 nucleotides are TGTGCCAGCTCACCAAAGGGAAACAATCAGCCCCAGCATTTT. Combining the CDR3 with reference TRBV18 and TRBJ1-5 gives the whole variable domain NAGVMQNPRHLVRRRGQEARLRCSPMKGHSHVYWYRQLPEEGLKFMVYLQKENIIDESGMPKERFSAEFPKEGPSILRIQQVVRGDSAAYFCASSPKGNNQPQHFGDGTRLSIL.

V and J are TRBV6-1 and TRBJ1-4; D gene ambiguous. Trimming took 5 bases from V and 3 from J, leaving 10 bases between them. The CDR3 length is 14 residues. Germline-derived CDR1 and CDR2 are MNHNS and SASEGT. CDR3 sequence reads: CASSLGGSNEKLFF. The CDR3 DNA sequence: TGTGCCAGCAGTCTTGGAGGGTCTAATGAAAAACTGTTTTTT.

V and J are TRBV4-3 and TRBJ2-2, with D perhaps being TRBD1 or TRBD2 (5 bases each). The length of the CDR3 is 14 residues. Trimming cost V 4 bases and J 4 bases, with 10 bases left between them. Germline V gene data show CDR1 as LGHNA and CDR2 as YSLEER. The CDR3 DNA follows: TGCGCCAGCAGCCTCTCAGGGAGCACCGGGGAGCTGTTTTTT. Encoded protein: CASSLSGSTGELFF.

The chain is built from TRBV2 and TRBJ1-6, with 10 bases aligning to TRBD1. The junction had 7 bases not matched to a gene; V was cut back by 7 bases and J by 10 bases. This CDR3 comprises 14 residues. Germline V gene sequence: CDR1 SNHLY, CDR2 FYNNEI. The CDR3 loop is CASTPGQGISPLHF. In DNA, the CDR3 is TGTGCCAGCACCCCGGGACAGGGGATATCACCCCTCCACTTT.

The chain is built from TRBV11-2 and TRBJ1-4; D might be TRBD1 (5 bases). V was pared by 5 bases and J by 7 bases, with 20 bases between. Germline V gene lookup returns CDR1 SGHAT and CDR2 FQNNGV. This CDR3 comprises 16 residues. DNA for the CDR3: TGTGCCAGCAGCCGAGGGGATCGGAGACCCAGTGAAAAACTGTTTTTT. This codes for CASSRGDRRPSEKLFF. The entire variable domain, with the rest obtained from reference TRBV11-2 and TRBJ1-4, is as follows: EAGVAQSPRYKIIEKRQSVAFWCNPISGHATLYWYQQILGQGPKLLIQFQNNGVVDDSQLPKDRFSAERLKGVDSTLKIQPAKLEDSAVYLCASSRGDRRPSEKLFFGSGTQLSVL.

The chain recombines TRBV7-9 with TRBJ1-4; TRBD1 might be the D (6 bases). The V gene lost 5 bases and the J gene lost 4 bases, with 17 bases spanning the gap. The CDR3 runs 16 residues. Germline lookup yields CDR1 SEHNR and CDR2 FQNEAQ (reference sequence). The CDR3 DNA follows: TGTGCCAGCAGCACACAAACAGGGCCGTATAATGAAAAACTGTTTTTT. Protein product: CASSTQTGPYNEKLFF.

The rearrangement uses TRBV5-1 and TRBJ2-7; TRBD2 agrees at 8 bases. J gave up 1 base and V 2 bases, and 17 bases lay outside the gene matches. Germline lookup yields CDR1 SGHRS and CDR2 YFSETQ. This CDR3 region has 19 residues. The CDR3 sequence is CASSFSSPFTGGKSYEQYF. The CDR3 nucleotides read TGCGCCAGCAGCTTCTCCTCTCCTTTTACGGGGGGGAAATCCTACGAGCAGTACTTC.

The V call is TRBV6-5, the J call TRBJ2-4; no definite D call. Germline V CDR1 and CDR2: MNHEY, SVGAGI. Trimming cost V 6 bases and J 0 bases, with 6 bases left between them. The CDR3 runs to 13 residues. The CDR3 is CASRNLAKNIQYF. CDR3 nucleotides: TGTGCCAGCAGGAATTTAGCCAAAAACATTCAGTACTTC.

This clone is a singleton in its sample. This chain connects TRBV4-3 to TRBJ2-7; no definite D call. Trimming shortened V by 0 bases and J by 6 bases, and 6 bases separated the two germline ends. Germline V gene sequence: CDR1 LGHNA, CDR2 YSLEER. The length of the CDR3 is 12 residues. This CDR3 reads CASSQDWREQYF. CDR3 in DNA: TGCGCCAGCAGCCAAGATTGGCGCGAGCAGTACTTC.

The chain has TRBV2 and TRBJ2-4; 8 bases line up with TRBD1. The germline gives CDR1 SNHLY, CDR2 FYNNEI. The CDR3 covers 17 residues. The junction had 13 bases not matched to a gene; V was cut back by 6 bases and J by 3 bases. Written as DNA, the CDR3 is TGTGCCAGCAGGGGTTGGCAGGGGGCGCGGATCAAAAACATTCAGTACTTC. Protein sequence: CASRGWQGARIKNIQYF. The full variable domain, rest sourced from reference TRBV2 and TRBJ2-4, is EPEVTQTPSHQVTQMGQEVILRCVPISNHLYFYWYRQILGQKVEFLVSFYNNEISEKSEIFDDQFSVERPDGSNFTLKIRSTKLEDSAMYFCASRGWQGARIKNIQYFGAGTRLSVL.

In this sample, this clone turned up once. This sequence joins TRBV15 and TRBJ1-2; TRBD1 aligns across 9 bases. This CDR3 region has 15 residues. Trimming took 0 bases from V and 8 from J; bases not matched to a gene: 7. Germline CDR1 LNHNV, CDR2 YYDKDF (reference sequence). As DNA, the CDR3 is TGTGCCACCAGCAGAGATATAACAGGGGGCTACGGCTACACCTTC. This sequence encodes CATSRDITGGYGYTF.

This sequence joins TRBV10-3 and TRBJ1-2; TRBD1 is a possible D gene (5 bases). From germline, CDR1 is ENHRY and CDR2 SYGVKD. Trimming stripped 2 bases from V and 2 bases from J, with 6 bases between. The length of the CDR3 is 13 residues. The CDR3 DNA reads TGTGCCATCAGTGAGGACAGAAACTATGGCTACACCTTC. It codes for CAISEDRNYGYTF.

The V gene is TRBV7-9, the J gene TRBJ1-6; D gene uncertain. The V gene's germline CDR1 is SEHNR and CDR2 FQNEAQ (reference sequence). V gave up 2 bases and J gave up 7 bases, with 12 bases separating them. The CDR3 covers 15 residues. Here the CDR3 DNA reads TGTGCCAGCAGCTTAATCCGAACAGCGAATTCACCCCTCCACTTT. Its translation is CASSLIRTANSPLHF.

This clone was observed a single time. CDR3 sequence: CASSQVSGTEAFF. Written as DNA, the CDR3 is TGCGCCAGCAGCCAAGTTTCCGGGACGGAAGCTTTCTTT. The chain carries TRBV4-3 and TRBJ1-1, with D possibly TRBD1 on 5 matching bases. V was clipped by 1 base and J by 8 bases, with 11 bases between them. Germline V lookup: CDR1 LGHNA, CDR2 YSLEER. This CDR3 is built from 13 residues.